This TCR beta chain appears in the sequencing data of a study of blood T cell repertoires in COVID-19. For the study at large: Acute and convalescent COVID-19 specimens originated in the United States, Italy and Spain.

As handled by the study authors: Estimated nucleated cell counts came from reference gene primer amplification. Libraries were prepared by immunoSEQ multiplex PCR; TCRdb keeps only in-frame clonotypes and omits some of them. The D gene and trimming were derived from the DNA, and the V and J assignments and clone size from that table. The sample comprises about 430,000 clones, 75% to 90% of which are singletons, and 0.95% to 1.3% rests with the top ten. The germline V and J ends were trimmed by 5 bases and 3 bases, with 14 bases remaining between them. CDR1 and CDR2 (germline): SGHTA, FQGNSA. The CDR3 is made up of 15 amino acids. Which cohort a participant joined came from the clinical history participants gave. This clone was seen only once.

J is TRBJ2-1 and V is TRBV7-2; tentative D call: TRBD1 (7 bases). The sample comprised PBMCs or T cells enriched from blood (not recorded which). The source of this sequence is a man aged 30-40 years who had recovered from COVID-19. CDR3 loop: CASSPRQGLYNEQFF. The CDR3, as DNA: TGTGCCAGCAGCCCGAGACAGGGACTCTACAATGAGCAGTTCTTC.